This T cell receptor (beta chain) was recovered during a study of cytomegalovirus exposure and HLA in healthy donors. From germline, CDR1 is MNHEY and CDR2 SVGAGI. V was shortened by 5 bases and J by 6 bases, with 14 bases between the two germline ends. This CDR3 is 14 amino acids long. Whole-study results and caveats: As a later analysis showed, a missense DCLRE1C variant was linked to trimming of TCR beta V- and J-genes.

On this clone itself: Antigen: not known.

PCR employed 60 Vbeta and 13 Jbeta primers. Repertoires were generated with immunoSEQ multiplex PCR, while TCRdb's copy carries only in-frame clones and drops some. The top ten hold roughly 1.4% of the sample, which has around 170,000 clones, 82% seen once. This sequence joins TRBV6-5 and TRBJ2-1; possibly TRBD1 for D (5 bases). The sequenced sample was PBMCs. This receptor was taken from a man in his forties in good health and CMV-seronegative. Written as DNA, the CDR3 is TGTGCCAGCAGTGAAAGGGGCCTCGTCAATGAGCAGTTCTTC. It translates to CASSERGLVNEQFF.